The T cell receptor beta chain described here comes from a study of blood T cell repertoires in COVID-19. Two negative PCRs, clearance, or symptom resolution characterized the recovered Cohort 3 donors. Repertoires were generated with immunoSEQ multiplex PCR, while TCRdb's copy carries only in-frame clones and drops some. This sample has about 250,000 clones, with around 85% found just once. The clonotype comes from a woman in her twenties or thirties who had recovered from COVID-19. The sequenced sample was PBMCs or T cells enriched from blood (not recorded which).

This CDR3 reads CASSHREQTTYEQYF. CDR3 DNA: TGTGCCAGCAGCCACAGGGAACAGACCACCTACGAGCAGTACTTC. V and J are TRBV6-2 or TRBV6-3 and TRBJ2-7; tentative D call: TRBD1 (6 bases). Germline CDR1 and CDR2: MNHEY and SVGEGT. Trimming took 6 bases from V and 2 from J, leaving 17 bases between them. The CDR3 is made up of 15 amino acids.